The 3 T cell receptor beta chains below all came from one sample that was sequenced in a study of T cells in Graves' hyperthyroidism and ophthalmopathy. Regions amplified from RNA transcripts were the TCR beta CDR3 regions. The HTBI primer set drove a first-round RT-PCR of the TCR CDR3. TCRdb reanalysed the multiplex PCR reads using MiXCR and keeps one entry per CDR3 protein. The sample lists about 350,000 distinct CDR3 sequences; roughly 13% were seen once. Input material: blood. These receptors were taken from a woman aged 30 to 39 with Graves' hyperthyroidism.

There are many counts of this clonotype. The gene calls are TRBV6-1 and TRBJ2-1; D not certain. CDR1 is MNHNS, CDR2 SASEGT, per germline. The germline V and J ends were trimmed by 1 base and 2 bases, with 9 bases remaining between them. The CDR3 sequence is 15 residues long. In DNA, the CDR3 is TGTGCCAGCAGTGAAGAAGCGCACCCCTACAATGAGCAGTTCTTC. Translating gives CASSEEAHPYNEQFF.

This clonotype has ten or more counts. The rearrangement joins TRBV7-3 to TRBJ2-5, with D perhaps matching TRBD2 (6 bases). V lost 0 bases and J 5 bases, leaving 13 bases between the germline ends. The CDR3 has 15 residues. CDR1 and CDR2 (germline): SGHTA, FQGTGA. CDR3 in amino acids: CASSLTISGGETQYF. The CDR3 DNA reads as TGTGCCAGCAGCTTAACGATAAGCGGAGGGGAGACCCAGTACTTC.

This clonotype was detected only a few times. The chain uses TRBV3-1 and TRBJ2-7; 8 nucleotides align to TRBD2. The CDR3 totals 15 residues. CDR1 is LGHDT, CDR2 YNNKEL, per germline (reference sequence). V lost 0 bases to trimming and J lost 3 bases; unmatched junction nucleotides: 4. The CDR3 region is CASSQDPLAGYEQYF. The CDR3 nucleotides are TGTGCCAGCAGCCAAGATCCCCTAGCGGGCTACGAGCAGTACTTC.